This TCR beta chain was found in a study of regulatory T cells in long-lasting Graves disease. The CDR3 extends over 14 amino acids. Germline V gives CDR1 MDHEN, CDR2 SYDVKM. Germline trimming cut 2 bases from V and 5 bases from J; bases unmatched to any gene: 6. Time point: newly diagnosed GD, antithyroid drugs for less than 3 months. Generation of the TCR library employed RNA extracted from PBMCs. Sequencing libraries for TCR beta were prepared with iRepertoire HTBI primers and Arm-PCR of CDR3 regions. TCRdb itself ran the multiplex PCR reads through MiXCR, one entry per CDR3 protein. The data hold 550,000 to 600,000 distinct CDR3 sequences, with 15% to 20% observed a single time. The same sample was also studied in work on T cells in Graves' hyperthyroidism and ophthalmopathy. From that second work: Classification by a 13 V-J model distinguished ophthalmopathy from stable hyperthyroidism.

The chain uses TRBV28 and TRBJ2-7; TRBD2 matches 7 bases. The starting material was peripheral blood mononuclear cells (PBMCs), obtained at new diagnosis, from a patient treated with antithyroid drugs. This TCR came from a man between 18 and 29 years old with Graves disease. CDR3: CASSLQGGANEQYF. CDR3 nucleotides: TGTGCCAGCAGTTTACAGGGAGGGGCGAACGAGCAGTACTTC.